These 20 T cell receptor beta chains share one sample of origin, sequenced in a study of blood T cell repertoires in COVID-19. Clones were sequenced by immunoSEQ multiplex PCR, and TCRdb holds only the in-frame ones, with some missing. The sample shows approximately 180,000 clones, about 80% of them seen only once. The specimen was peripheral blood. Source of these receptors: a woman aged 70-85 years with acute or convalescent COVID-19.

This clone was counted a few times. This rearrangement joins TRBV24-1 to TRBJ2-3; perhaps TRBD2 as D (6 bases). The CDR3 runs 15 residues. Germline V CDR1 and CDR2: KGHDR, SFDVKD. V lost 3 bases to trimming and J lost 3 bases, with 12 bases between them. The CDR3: CATSDLTGETDTQYF. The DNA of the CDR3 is TGTGCCACCAGTGATCTGACGGGAGAGACAGATACGCAGTATTTT.

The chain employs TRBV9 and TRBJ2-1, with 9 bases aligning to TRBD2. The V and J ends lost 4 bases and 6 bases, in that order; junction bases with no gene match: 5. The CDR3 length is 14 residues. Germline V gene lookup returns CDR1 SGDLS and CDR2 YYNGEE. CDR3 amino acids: CASSLAGEGNEQFF. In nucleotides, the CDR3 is TGTGCCAGCAGCTTAGCGGGAGAGGGCAATGAGCAGTTCTTC.

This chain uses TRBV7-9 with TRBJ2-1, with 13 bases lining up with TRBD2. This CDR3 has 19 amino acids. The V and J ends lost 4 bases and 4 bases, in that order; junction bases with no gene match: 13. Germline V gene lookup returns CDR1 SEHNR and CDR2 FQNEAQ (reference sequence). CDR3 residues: CASSSTGDRTSGSYNEQFF. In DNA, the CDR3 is TGTGCCAGCAGCTCTACAGGGGACCGGACTAGCGGGAGTTACAATGAGCAGTTCTTC.

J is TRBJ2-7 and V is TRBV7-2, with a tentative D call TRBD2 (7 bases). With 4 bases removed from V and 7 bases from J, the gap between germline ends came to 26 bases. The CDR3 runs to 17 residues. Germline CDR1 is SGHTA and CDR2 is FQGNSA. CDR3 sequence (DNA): TGTGCCAGCAGCTATAAGGCTCCGGGACTACCAAGGGGGGAGCAGTACTTC. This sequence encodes CASSYKAPGLPRGEQYF.

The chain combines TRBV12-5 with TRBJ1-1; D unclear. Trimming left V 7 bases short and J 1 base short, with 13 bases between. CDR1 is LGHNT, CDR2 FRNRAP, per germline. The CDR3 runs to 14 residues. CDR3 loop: CASALDGWNTEAFF. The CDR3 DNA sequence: TGTGCTAGTGCCCTAGACGGTTGGAACACTGAAGCTTTCTTT.

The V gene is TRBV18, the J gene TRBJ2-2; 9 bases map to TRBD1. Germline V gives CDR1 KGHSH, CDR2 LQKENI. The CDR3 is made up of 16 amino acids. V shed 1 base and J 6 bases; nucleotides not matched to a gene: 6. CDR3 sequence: CASSPQLRTGAGELFF. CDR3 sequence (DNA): TGTGCCAGCTCACCACAACTGCGGACAGGGGCCGGGGAGCTGTTTTTT.

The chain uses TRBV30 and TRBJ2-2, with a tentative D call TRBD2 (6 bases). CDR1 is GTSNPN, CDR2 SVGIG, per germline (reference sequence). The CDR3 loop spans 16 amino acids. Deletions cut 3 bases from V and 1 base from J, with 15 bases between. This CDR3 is CAWSLGGSLNTGELFF. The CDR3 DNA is TGTGCCTGGAGCCTAGGAGGGAGTCTGAACACCGGGGAGCTGTTTTTT.

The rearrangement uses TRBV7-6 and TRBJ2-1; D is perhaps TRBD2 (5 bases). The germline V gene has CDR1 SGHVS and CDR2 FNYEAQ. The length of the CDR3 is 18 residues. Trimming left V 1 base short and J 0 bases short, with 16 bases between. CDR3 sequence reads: CASSLGPGSGSSYNEQFF. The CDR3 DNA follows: TGTGCCAGCAGCTTAGGGCCGGGAAGTGGGAGCTCCTACAATGAGCAGTTCTTC.

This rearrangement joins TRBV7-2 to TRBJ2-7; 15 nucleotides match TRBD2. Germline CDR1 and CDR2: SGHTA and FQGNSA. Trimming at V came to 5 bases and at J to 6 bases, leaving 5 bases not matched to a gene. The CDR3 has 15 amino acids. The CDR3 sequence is CASSPRGLAGGEQYF. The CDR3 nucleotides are TGTGCCAGCAGCCCCCGGGGACTAGCGGGAGGCGAGCAGTACTTC.

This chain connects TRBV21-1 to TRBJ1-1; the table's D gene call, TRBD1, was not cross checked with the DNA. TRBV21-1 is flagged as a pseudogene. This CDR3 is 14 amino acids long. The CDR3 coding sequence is TGTGCCAGCAGCCGAGGACAGTTGAACACTGAAGCTTTCTTT. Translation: CASSRGQLNTEAFF.

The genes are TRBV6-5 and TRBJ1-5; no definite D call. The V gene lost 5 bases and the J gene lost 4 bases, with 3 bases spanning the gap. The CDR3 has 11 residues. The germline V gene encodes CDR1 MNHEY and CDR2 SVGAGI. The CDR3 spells CASSTNQPQHF. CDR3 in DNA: TGTGCCAGCAGTACAAATCAGCCCCAGCATTTT.

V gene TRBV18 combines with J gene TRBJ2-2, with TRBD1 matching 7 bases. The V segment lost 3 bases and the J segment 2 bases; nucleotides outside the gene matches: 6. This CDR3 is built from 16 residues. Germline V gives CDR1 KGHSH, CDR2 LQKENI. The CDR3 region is CASSPRQGINTGELFF. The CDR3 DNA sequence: TGTGCCAGCTCACCTCGACAGGGTATCAACACCGGGGAGCTGTTTTTT.

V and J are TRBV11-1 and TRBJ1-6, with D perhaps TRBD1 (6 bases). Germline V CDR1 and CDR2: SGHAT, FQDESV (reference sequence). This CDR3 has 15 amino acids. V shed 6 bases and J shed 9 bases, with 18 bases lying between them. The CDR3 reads CASSSHTGSASPLHF. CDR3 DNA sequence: TGTGCCAGCAGTTCGCATACAGGGTCAGCTTCACCCCTCCACTTT.

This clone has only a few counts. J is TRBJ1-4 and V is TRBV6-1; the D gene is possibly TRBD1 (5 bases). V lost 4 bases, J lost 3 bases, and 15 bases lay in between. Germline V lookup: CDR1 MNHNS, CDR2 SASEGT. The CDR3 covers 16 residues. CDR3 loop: CASSVGNRRPNEKLFF. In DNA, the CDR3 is TGTGCCAGCAGTGTAGGAAACAGGCGGCCTAATGAAAAACTGTTTTTT.

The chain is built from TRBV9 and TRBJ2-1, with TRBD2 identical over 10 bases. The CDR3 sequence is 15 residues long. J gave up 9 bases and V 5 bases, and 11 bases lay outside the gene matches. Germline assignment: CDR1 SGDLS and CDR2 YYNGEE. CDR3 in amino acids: CASSPLAGVPAEQFF. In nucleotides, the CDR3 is TGTGCCAGCAGTCCGCTAGCGGGAGTGCCAGCTGAGCAGTTCTTC.

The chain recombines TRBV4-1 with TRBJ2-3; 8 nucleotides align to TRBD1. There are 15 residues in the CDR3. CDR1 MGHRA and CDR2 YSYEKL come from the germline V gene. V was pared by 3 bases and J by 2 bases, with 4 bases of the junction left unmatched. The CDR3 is CASSQQDRDTDTQYF. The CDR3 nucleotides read TGCGCCAGCAGCCAGCAGGACAGGGACACAGATACGCAGTATTTT.

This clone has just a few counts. CDR3 coding DNA: TGTGCCAGCAGCTTGCAGTGGAGCTCCTACGAGCAGTACTTC. This translates into CASSLQWSSYEQYF. The chain has TRBV5-8 and TRBJ2-7; D not certain. V was clipped by 1 base and J by 0 bases, with 8 bases between them. The CDR3 loop spans 14 amino acids. Germline values: CDR1 SGHTS, CDR2 YDEGEE.

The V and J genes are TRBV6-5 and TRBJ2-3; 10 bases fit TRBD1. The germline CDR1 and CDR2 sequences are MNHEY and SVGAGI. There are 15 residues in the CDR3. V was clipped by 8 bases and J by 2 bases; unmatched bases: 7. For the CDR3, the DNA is TGTGCCAGCGGCCTGGGGACAGGGGACACAGATACGCAGTATTTT. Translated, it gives CASGLGTGDTDTQYF.

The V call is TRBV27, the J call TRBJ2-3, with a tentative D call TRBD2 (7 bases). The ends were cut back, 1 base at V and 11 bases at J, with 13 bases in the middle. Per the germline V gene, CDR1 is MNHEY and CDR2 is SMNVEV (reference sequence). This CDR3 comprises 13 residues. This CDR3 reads CASSLWGREMQYF. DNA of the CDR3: TGTGCCAGCAGTTTATGGGGGCGGGAGATGCAGTATTTT.

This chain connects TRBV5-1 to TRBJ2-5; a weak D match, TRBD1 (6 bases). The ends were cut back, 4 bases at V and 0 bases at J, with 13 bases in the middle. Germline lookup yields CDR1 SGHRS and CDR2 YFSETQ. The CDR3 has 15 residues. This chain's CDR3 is CASSAGQMYQETQYF. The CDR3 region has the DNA TGCGCCAGCAGCGCCGGACAGATGTACCAAGAGACCCAGTACTTC.